This T cell receptor (beta chain) emerged from a study of vaccination effects on CD4 cells after COVID-19. Study-wide background: Participants received two doses of either the BNT162b2 or mRNA-1273 vaccine. Study findings and constraints: Sampling in the study covered few convalescent patients and included no early post-infection timepoints.

This clone came up a few times. Its antigen is as yet unknown. Per germline, CDR1 SNHLY and CDR2 FYNNEI. V was clipped by 6 bases and J by 1 base, with 10 bases between them. The CDR3 spans 14 residues. Sequencing was preceded by expansion of antigen-specific CD4+ T cells with viral peptide pools in the ViraFEST assay. Scientists isolated CD4+ T cells after an approximately 10-day culture period ended. Vaccinees lacked prior SARS-CoV-2 infection and tested negative for nucleocapsid antibodies. About 1.8 million PBMC were seeded per well and grown in the presence of 9 to 10 IU/ml IL-2 and around 10 ug/ml peptides. Sequencing was performed with immunoSEQ multiplex PCR; in TCRdb, only in-frame clones are kept and a portion is missing. The sample lists some 65,000 clones; 76% were seen once.

V is TRBV2 and J is TRBJ2-4; D unclear. The material was CD4+ T cells from PBMCs cultured with HCoV-NL63 spike peptides, obtained before COVID-19 vaccination. The receptor was isolated from a human donor who received a COVID-19 vaccine. DNA for the CDR3: TGTGCCAGCAGCCTCTCCTCGGCCAAAAACATTCAGTACTTC. This gives the protein CASSLSSAKNIQYF.